Shown below are 4 T cell receptor beta chains from a single sample sequenced in a study of blood T cell repertoires in COVID-19 (TCRdb year 2020). The library was made by the immunoSEQ multiplex PCR assay. Not all clones reach the TCRdb copy of this immuneACCESS table, which keeps in-frame sequences only. Checked studies attribute under half of the gap to unresolved V genes and leave the rest unexplained. The sample table holds tens of thousands of clones, of which approximately 93% were seen once. Approximately 0.95% of the sample lies in the top ten. The sample taken for sequencing was peripheral blood. These receptors were collected from a male donor with active COVID-19.

The chain recombines TRBV19 with TRBJ2-5; possible D gene TRBD2, 6 bases. V lost 0 bases to trimming and J lost 2 bases, with 10 bases between them. Germline loops: CDR1 LNHDA, CDR2 SQIVND (reference sequence). The CDR3 is 15 amino acids. This chain's CDR3 is CASSIEGGNQETQYF. DNA of the CDR3: TGTGCCAGTAGTATAGAAGGAGGGAATCAAGAGACCCAGTACTTC.

The gene calls are TRBV4-3 and TRBJ1-2; maybe TRBD1 (6 bases). The V gene's germline CDR1 is LGHNA and CDR2 YSLEER. CDR3 length: 14 residues. V was clipped by 0 bases and J by 4 bases, with 9 bases between them. CDR3 DNA: TGCGCCAGCAGCCAAGATGTACAGGGCTATGGCTACACCTTC. Translated, it gives CASSQDVQGYGYTF.

The chain joins TRBV29-1 to TRBJ2-7, with 8 nucleotides matching TRBD1. This CDR3 is 13 amino acids long. V was clipped by 4 bases and J by 6 bases; unmatched bases: 8. Germline V gene lookup returns CDR1 SQVTM and CDR2 ANQGSEA. This CDR3 is CSVGGQGLGEQYF. CDR3 DNA sequence: TGCAGCGTTGGAGGACAGGGTCTAGGCGAGCAGTACTTC.

This clone appeared a single time. The V and J genes are TRBV4-1 and TRBJ2-1; the match to TRBD2 covers 14 bases. Germline V gives CDR1 MGHRA, CDR2 YSYEKL. Trimming took 4 bases from V and 7 from J; bases not matched to a gene: 12. The CDR3 has 18 residues. The CDR3 region is CASSPTQTSGGGRNEQFF. CDR3 DNA: TGCGCCAGCAGCCCCACCCAGACTAGCGGGGGGGGTAGGAATGAGCAGTTCTTC.